This passage covers 25 T cell receptor beta chains from one sample sequenced in a study of T cell responses to AZD1222 COVID-19 vaccine. Assay: immunoSEQ multiplex PCR; the TCRdb copy retains only in-frame clones and omits some. The profile shows under 80,000 clones, 70% to 90% of them singletons. The sample in question was peripheral blood, obtained 28 days after the second AZD1222 dose. The receptor source for this set is an adult who received the AZD1222 COVID-19 vaccine.

The chain couples TRBV14 to TRBJ1-2; no clear D. Germline values: CDR1 SGHDN, CDR2 FVKESK. This CDR3 region has 16 residues. V gave up 1 base and J gave up 4 bases, with 16 bases separating them. CDR3 DNA sequence: TGTGCCAGCAGCCAAGTCCGGGCAGATCCTCCCTATGGCTACACCTTC. Translation: CASSQVRADPPYGYTF.

The genes are TRBV11-3 and TRBJ2-1, with 10 bases matching TRBD2. J was trimmed by 7 bases and V by 5 bases; bases with no gene match: 14. The CDR3 length is 17 residues. Germline V gives CDR1 SGHNT, CDR2 YENEEA. Here the CDR3 DNA reads TGTGCCAGCAGCCCTTCCCTAGGGGGTAGCGGGGGGAATGAGCAGTTCTTC. This sequence encodes CASSPSLGGSGGNEQFF. The whole variable domain, filled in from reference TRBV11-3 and TRBJ2-1, reads EAGVVQSPRYKIIEKKQPVAFWCNPISGHNTLYWYLQNLGQGPELLIRYENEEAVDDSQLPKDRFSAERLKGVDSTLKIQPAELGDSAVYLCASSPSLGGSGGNEQFFGPGTRLTVL.

This clone was recorded once. CDR3 DNA sequence: TGTGCCAGCAGTTACTCGACACGACCCCAGAACACTGAAGCTTTCTTT. This translates into CASSYSTRPQNTEAFF. V and J are TRBV6-5 and TRBJ1-1; D is unclear. The germline V gene encodes CDR1 MNHEY and CDR2 SVGAGI. This CDR3 comprises 16 residues. The V gene lost 0 bases and the J gene lost 1 base, with 12 bases spanning the gap.

V gene TRBV20-1 combines with J gene TRBJ2-2; TRBD1 matches 7 bases. V lost 3 bases, J lost 4 bases, and 14 bases stayed unmatched. Looked up from germline, CDR1 is DFQATT and CDR2 is SNEGSKA (reference sequence). This CDR3 comprises 17 residues. CDR3 DNA sequence: TGCAGTGCTAGTGCCGGGACAGCAACTAGGAGCACCGGGGAGCTGTTTTTT. Translation gives CSASAGTATRSTGELFF.

This chain connects TRBV9 to TRBJ1-6; D may be TRBD1 (6 bases). Deletions cut 4 bases from V and 8 bases from J, with 13 bases between. Germline assignment: CDR1 SGDLS and CDR2 YYNGEE. This CDR3 spans 14 amino acids. This chain's CDR3 is CASSPWGADSPLHF. The CDR3 DNA reads as TGTGCCAGCAGCCCTTGGGGGGCCGATTCACCCCTCCACTTT.

V is TRBV3-1 (or the pseudogene TRBV3-2) and J is TRBJ2-7, with 10 bases lining up with TRBD2. Germline V gene sequence: CDR1 LGHDT, CDR2 YNNKEL (reference sequence). V shed 1 base, J shed 4 bases, and the junction held 7 bases outside the gene matches. This CDR3 comprises 16 residues. The CDR3 nucleotides are TGTGCCAGCAGCCAAGGGCGGATAGCGGGAGGATACGAGCAGTACTTC. Encoded protein: CASSQGRIAGGYEQYF.

The rearrangement uses TRBV18 and TRBJ1-3; 9 nucleotides align to TRBD1. The CDR3 covers 18 residues. Germline assignment: CDR1 KGHSH and CDR2 LQKENI. Trimming removed 3 bases from V and 0 bases from J; junction bases left unmatched: 9. The CDR3 nucleotides are TGTGCCAGCTCACCTTCCGGGACAGGGCAAAGCTCTGGAAACACCATATATTTT. Protein product: CASSPSGTGQSSGNTIYF.

CDR3 in DNA: TGTGCCAGTAGTATTAATTGGGGGGCAGGCGAGCAGTACTTC. Translation gives CASSINWGAGEQYF. V is TRBV19 and J is TRBJ2-7; the D gene could be TRBD1 or TRBD2 (6 bases each). Germline loops: CDR1 LNHDA, CDR2 SQIVND (reference sequence). The V gene lost 3 bases and the J gene lost 6 bases, with 15 bases spanning the gap. The CDR3 has 14 amino acids.

The chain uses TRBV7-6 and TRBJ1-1; D call uncertain. CDR1 is SGHVS and CDR2 is FNYEAQ in the germline V gene. The V and J ends lost 0 bases and 1 base respectively, with 6 bases between them. The CDR3 has 14 amino acids. The CDR3 here is CASSLALANTEAFF. The CDR3 DNA reads TGTGCCAGCAGCTTAGCTCTGGCGAACACTGAAGCTTTCTTT.

This chain connects TRBV18 to TRBJ2-1, with 8 bases identical to TRBD1. Germline CDR1 is KGHSH and CDR2 is LQKENI. The CDR3 has 15 amino acids. With 2 bases clipped from V and 9 bases from J, the junction kept 9 bases outside the gene matches. The CDR3 sequence is CASSPSGQGSGEQFF. DNA of the CDR3: TGTGCCAGCTCACCATCCGGACAGGGAAGTGGTGAGCAGTTCTTC.

This clone was picked up a small number of times. This CDR3 is also generated by other DNA sequences in the sample. This sequence joins TRBV6-5 and TRBJ1-5; D might be TRBD1 (6 bases). V lost 7 bases and J lost 10, with 20 bases in between. The CDR3 runs to 14 residues. Germline CDR1 reads MNHEY; CDR2 reads SVGAGI. In nucleotides, the CDR3 is TGTGCCAGCAAGCGCCGACAGGCCCTTCAACCCCAGCATTTT. Residues: CASKRRQALQPQHF.

The gene calls are TRBV27 and TRBJ1-4, with D uncertain. Trimming pared 2 bases from V and 3 bases from J, leaving 13 bases between. The CDR3 consists of 16 residues. CDR1 is MNHEY, CDR2 SMNVEV, per germline (reference sequence). The DNA for the CDR3 is TGTGCCAGCAGTTTAGTAGGTCTTGCGGCTAATGAAAAACTGTTTTTT. Protein product: CASSLVGLAANEKLFF.

This clone was seen once. The V call is TRBV6-1, the J call TRBJ2-3; D uncertain. The CDR3 is 12 residues long. CDR1 is MNHNS and CDR2 is SASEGT in the germline V gene. V lost 0 bases, J lost 4 bases, and 2 bases lay in between. The CDR3 nucleotides read TGTGCCAGCAGTGAAGCGTCAGATACGCAGTATTTT. It translates to CASSEASDTQYF.

The rearrangement uses TRBV12-3 or TRBV12-4 and TRBJ1-1; possible D gene TRBD1, 5 bases. This CDR3 is 13 amino acids long. With 6 bases removed from V and 1 base from J, the gap between germline ends came to 9 bases. CDR3 nucleotides: TGTGCCAGCAGACAGGACGGGAACACTGAAGCTTTCTTT. As protein: CASRQDGNTEAFF.

V usage is TRBV14 and J usage is TRBJ1-2; D is undetermined. CDR3 length equals 12 residues. Germline values: CDR1 SGHDN, CDR2 FVKESK. The germline V and J ends were trimmed by 4 bases and 5 bases, with 8 bases remaining between them. In nucleotides, the CDR3 is TGTGCCAGCAGCCTTACATCGTATGGCTACACCTTC. Protein product: CASSLTSYGYTF. The entire variable domain, with the rest obtained from reference TRBV14 and TRBJ1-2, is as follows: EAGVTQFPSHSVIEKGQTVTLRCDPISGHDNLYWYRRVMGKEIKFLLHFVKESKQDESGMPNNRFLAERTGGTYSTLKVQPAELEDSGVYFCASSLTSYGYTFGSGTRLTVV.

The V gene is TRBV12-3 or TRBV12-4, the J gene TRBJ1-1; D unclear. Trimming left V 7 bases short and J 3 bases short, with 9 bases between. The CDR3 runs to 12 residues. The CDR3 nucleotides are TGTGCCAGCACCCTTTGGGACACTGAAGCTTTCTTT. Translation: CASTLWDTEAFF.

The chain joins TRBV19 to TRBJ1-6; D ambiguous. The length of the CDR3 is 15 residues. Germline V lookup: CDR1 LNHDA, CDR2 SQIVND (reference sequence). V shed 4 bases and J shed 4 bases, with 11 bases lying between them. In DNA, the CDR3 is TGTGCCAGTAGTACCTCCGCGGCTTATAATTCACCCCTCCACTTT. It encodes CASSTSAAYNSPLHF.

V is TRBV7-9 and J is TRBJ1-1; no definite D call. Trimming cost V 6 bases and J 13 bases, with 18 bases left between them. Germline V gives CDR1 SEHNR, CDR2 FQNEAQ (reference sequence). The CDR3 is 12 amino acids. CDR3 nucleotide sequence: TGTGCCAGCAGTCCCACGCCGGGAGGAGGTTTCTTT. It is translated as CASSPTPGGGFF.

The chain uses TRBV5-1 and TRBJ2-1, with 12 bases identical to TRBD2. The V and J ends lost 4 bases and 5 bases, in that order; junction bases with no gene match: 4. The CDR3 has 15 residues. CDR1 is SGHRS and CDR2 is YFSETQ in the germline V gene. CDR3 sequence: CASSTGLAGNNEQFF. The CDR3 nucleotides are TGCGCCAGCAGCACCGGACTAGCGGGGAACAATGAGCAGTTCTTC.

This rearrangement joins TRBV3-1 (or the pseudogene TRBV3-2) to TRBJ1-1; no firm D call. This CDR3 comprises 12 residues. From germline, CDR1 is LGHDT and CDR2 YNNKEL (reference sequence). The germline V and J ends were trimmed by 6 bases and 8 bases, with 13 bases remaining between them. The CDR3 DNA follows: TGTGCCAGCAGTCAGGTGGGCGGGGAAGCTTTCTTT. Its translation is CASSQVGGEAFF.

The genes are TRBV5-1 and TRBJ1-2, with TRBD1 matching 7 bases. V lost 4 bases to trimming and J lost 4 bases; unmatched junction nucleotides: 7. CDR1 and CDR2 from the germline V gene are SGHRS and YFSETQ. This CDR3 is 14 amino acids long. CDR3 DNA sequence: TGCGCCAGCAGCGCCCGGGACAGCCCCTATGGCTACACCTTC. It codes for CASSARDSPYGYTF.

This clone was seen a single time. The CDR3 loop is CASTPRESNQPQHF. Here the CDR3 DNA reads TGTGCCAGCACCCCGCGTGAGAGCAATCAGCCCCAGCATTTT. The J gene is TRBJ1-5, the V gene TRBV7-2, with D unresolved. This CDR3 contains 14 residues. The V and J ends lost 7 bases and 1 base respectively, with 11 bases between them. Germline V gives CDR1 SGHTA, CDR2 FQGNSA.

The chain carries TRBV12-5 and TRBJ2-1; D assignment may be TRBD1 or TRBD2 (6 bases each). Trimming removed 5 bases at V and 7 bases at J, with 21 bases between. CDR3 length: 16 amino acids. Germline assignment: CDR1 LGHNT and CDR2 FRNRAP. CDR3 sequence: CASGPRGGTQGNEQFF. CDR3 nucleotide sequence: TGTGCTAGTGGTCCCCGAGGGGGGACCCAAGGGAATGAGCAGTTCTTC.

The gene calls are TRBV6-1 and TRBJ1-1; 8 positions match TRBD1. V gave up 4 bases and J gave up 1 base; unmatched junction bases: 8. Germline assignment: CDR1 MNHNS and CDR2 SASEGT. This CDR3 contains 16 residues. The CDR3 coding sequence is TGTGCCAGCAGTGTTACCCGGACAGGGAGGAACACTGAAGCTTTCTTT. The encoded protein is CASSVTRTGRNTEAFF.

V gene TRBV6-1 combines with J gene TRBJ2-7; TRBD1 matches 10 bases. The junction had 24 bases not matched to a gene; V was cut back by 2 bases and J by 5 bases. The CDR3 spans 21 residues. The germline CDR1 and CDR2 sequences are MNHNS and SASEGT. CDR3 protein: CASSESVLSDRGRRKMDEQYF. Written as DNA, the CDR3 is TGTGCCAGCAGTGAATCAGTCCTCAGCGACAGGGGGCGAAGGAAAATGGACGAGCAGTACTTC.